This T cell receptor beta chain emerged from a study of blood T cell repertoires in COVID-19. Study context: Sites across the United States, Italy and Spain contributed samples from acute and convalescent COVID-19.

The ends were cut back, 5 bases at V and 2 bases at J, with 9 bases in the middle. Germline loops: CDR1 MNHEY, CDR2 SMNVEV (reference sequence). The CDR3 extends over 13 amino acids. Sequenced by immunoSEQ multiplex PCR; TCRdb stores in-frame clones only, minus some. Of approximately 100,000 clones in the sample, approximately 82% were seen once. Sequenced: peripheral blood. This clonotype was obtained from a woman older than 75 with active or convalescent COVID-19. The chain carries TRBV27 and TRBJ1-2; possibly TRBD1 for D (5 bases). CDR3 DNA sequence: TGTGCCAGCAGTCCACAGGAAAACTATGGCTACACCTTC. Translating gives CASSPQENYGYTF.